The 14 T cell receptor beta chains in this list originate from one sample, sequenced in a study of blood T cell repertoires in COVID-19 (TCRdb year 2020). Library generation was performed with the immunoSEQ multiplex PCR assay. The clones in this table, taken by TCRdb from immuneACCESS, are in-frame only. Not every clone is retained; where verified, under half of the shortfall comes from an unresolved V gene, and the cause of the rest is unknown. This sample has approximately 300,000 clones in its table, and more than 70% of those were observed once. The ten largest clones add up to roughly 6.5% of the sample. Specimen: peripheral blood. These receptors all stem from a young man who had recovered from COVID-19.

The chain is built from TRBV21-1 and TRBJ2-3; the D call of TRBD1 is as the table states it, not checked on the DNA. TRBV21-1 is a pseudogene segment. The CDR3 runs to 15 residues. The chain's CDR3 is CASSKGQARTDTQYF. In nucleotides, the CDR3 is TGTGCCAGCAGCAAAGGACAGGCCCGCACAGATACGCAGTATTTT.

The chain is built from TRBV7-3 and TRBJ2-1; 8 positions match TRBD2. With V trimmed by 2 bases and J by 8 bases, 8 bases remained unmatched. CDR3 length: 15 amino acids. CDR1 and CDR2 from the germline V gene are SGHTA and FQGTGA. The CDR3 sequence: CASSLDSGSSYEQFF. For the CDR3, the DNA is TGTGCCAGCAGCTTAGACAGCGGGAGTAGCTATGAGCAGTTCTTC.

The V gene is TRBV4-2, the J gene TRBJ1-3, with 7 bases aligning to TRBD1. J was trimmed by 2 bases and V by 5 bases; bases with no gene match: 12. This CDR3 has 17 amino acids. Germline-derived CDR1 and CDR2 are LGHNA and YNFKEQ. The CDR3 sequence: CASSAYPGTDTGNTIYF. In nucleotides, the CDR3 is TGTGCCAGCAGCGCCTACCCCGGGACAGACACTGGAAACACCATATATTTT.

The rearrangement uses TRBV6-5 and TRBJ2-7, with 8 bases matching TRBD2. With V trimmed by 7 bases and J by 2 bases, 10 bases remained unmatched. CDR1 and CDR2 (germline): MNHEY, SVGAGI. The CDR3 runs to 15 residues. CDR3 protein: CASTLSGGGTYEQYF. The CDR3 DNA is TGTGCCAGCACCCTTTCCGGGGGGGGTACCTACGAGCAGTACTTC.

The chain links TRBV12-3 or TRBV12-4 to TRBJ1-6, with D perhaps matching TRBD1 (5 bases). The germline V and J ends were trimmed by 6 bases and 12 bases, with 12 bases remaining between them. This CDR3 region has 12 residues. The CDR3 region is CASSFGDRPLHF. The CDR3 coding sequence is TGTGCCAGCAGCTTTGGAGACAGACCCCTCCACTTT.

The chain uses TRBV6-5 and TRBJ2-7; D remains unclear. This CDR3 comprises 13 residues. V dropped 2 bases and J dropped 3 bases, with 8 bases sitting between them. Per germline, CDR1 MNHEY and CDR2 SVGAGI. CDR3 coding DNA: TGTGCCAGCAGTTACGCGGCTAGCTACGAGCAGTACTTC. Protein: CASSYAASYEQYF.

This clone was picked up a small number of times. The J gene is TRBJ1-2, the V gene TRBV19; a weak D match, TRBD1 (5 bases). Germline assignment: CDR1 LNHDA and CDR2 SQIVND (reference sequence). This CDR3 is 14 amino acids long. The V and J ends lost 7 bases and 2 bases respectively, with 14 bases between them. The CDR3 spells CASTLDRANYGYTF. CDR3 nucleotide sequence: TGTGCCAGTACCCTCGACAGAGCCAACTATGGCTACACCTTC. The full variable domain, its missing parts supplied by reference TRBV19 and TRBJ1-2, is DGGITQSPKYLFRKEGQNVTLSCEQNLNHDAMYWYRQDPGQGLRLIYYSQIVNDFQKGDIAEGYSVSREKKESFPLTVTSAQKNPTAFYLCASTLDRANYGYTFGSGTRLTVV.

Here the CDR3 DNA reads TGTGCCAGCAGCTTAGGGACAGAGTACAATGAGCAGTTCTTC. It is translated as CASSLGTEYNEQFF. The genes are TRBV11-3 and TRBJ2-1; TRBD1 might be the D (6 bases). V was shortened by 1 base and J by 4 bases, with 8 bases between the two germline ends. CDR3 size: 14 residues. Germline-derived CDR1 and CDR2 are SGHNT and YENEEA.

The chain recombines TRBV13 with TRBJ1-6, with 8 positions matching TRBD1. From germline, CDR1 is PRHDT and CDR2 FYEKMQ (reference sequence). There are 15 residues in the CDR3. With V trimmed by 3 bases and J by 7 bases, 5 bases remained unmatched. The CDR3 nucleotides read TGTGCCAGCAGCTTGCAGGGGGCGTTGAATTCACCCCTCCACTTT. Translated, it gives CASSLQGALNSPLHF.

In DNA form, the CDR3 reads TGTGCCAGCAGCGCCACAGGGACTAATGAAAAACTGTTTTTT. Translating gives CASSATGTNEKLFF. V gene TRBV6-5 combines with J gene TRBJ1-4; the D gene is possibly TRBD1 (6 bases). Germline V gives CDR1 MNHEY, CDR2 SVGAGI. The V gene lost 6 bases and the J gene lost 2 bases, with 10 bases spanning the gap. The CDR3 sequence is 14 residues long.

This clone was seen more than once but under ten times. V gene TRBV27 combines with J gene TRBJ1-2, with D hard to call. V lost 2 bases, J lost 1 base, and 11 bases lay in between. Per the germline V gene, CDR1 is MNHEY and CDR2 is SMNVEV (reference sequence). The CDR3 loop spans 15 amino acids. The CDR3 bases are TGTGCCAGCAGTTTAGGGCCACAGCTTAACTATGGCTACACCTTC. Protein: CASSLGPQLNYGYTF.

This sequence joins TRBV9 and TRBJ2-7; TRBD1 aligns across 7 bases. Per germline, CDR1 SGDLS and CDR2 YYNGEE. The CDR3 extends over 12 amino acids. Trimming took 4 bases from V and 7 from J; bases not matched to a gene: 5. Here the CDR3 reads CASSPTGREQYF. CDR3 nucleotides: TGTGCCAGCAGCCCGACAGGGCGGGAGCAGTACTTC.

This chain joins TRBV4-1 and TRBJ1-1; D call uncertain. The CDR3 consists of 16 residues. With 1 base removed from V and 11 bases from J, the gap between germline ends came to 23 bases. Germline V gene sequence: CDR1 MGHRA, CDR2 YSYEKL. This CDR3 is CASSQVEGAKTDLAFF. The CDR3 DNA sequence: TGCGCCAGCAGCCAAGTAGAGGGAGCCAAAACTGATCTCGCTTTCTTT.

The V call is TRBV10-2, the J call TRBJ2-5; TRBD1 might be the D (5 bases). Deletions cut 8 bases from V and 2 bases from J, with 12 bases between. The V gene's germline CDR1 is WSHSY and CDR2 SAAADI. The length of the CDR3 is 13 residues. CDR3 loop: CASLLSGQETQYF. CDR3 nucleotide sequence: TGCGCCAGCCTCTTGTCAGGGCAAGAGACCCAGTACTTC.